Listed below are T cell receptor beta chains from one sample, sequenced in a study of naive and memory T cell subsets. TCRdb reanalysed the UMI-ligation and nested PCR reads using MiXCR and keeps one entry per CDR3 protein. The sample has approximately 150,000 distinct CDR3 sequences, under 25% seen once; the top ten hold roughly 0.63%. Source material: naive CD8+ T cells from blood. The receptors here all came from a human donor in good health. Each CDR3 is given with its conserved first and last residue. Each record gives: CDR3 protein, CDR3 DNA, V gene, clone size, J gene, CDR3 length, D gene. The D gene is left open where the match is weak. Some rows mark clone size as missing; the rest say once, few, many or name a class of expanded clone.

CASSEVGQASARSSYNSPLHF TGTGCCAGCAGTGAAGTTGGACAGGCTTCGGCCCGAAGCTCCTATAATTCACCCCTCCACTTT TRBV6-1 NA TRBJ1-6 21 TRBD1
CASSQSYRWPGELFF TGTGCCAGCAGCCAATCGTACAGGTGGCCCGGGGAGCTGTTTTTT TRBV3-1 NA TRBJ2-2 15 NA
CASSPGTGGEKLFF TGTGCCAGCAGCCCCGGGACAGGGGGTGAAAAACTGTTTTTT TRBV6-5 many TRBJ1-4 14 TRBD1
CASSPRGLAHEQYF TGCGCCAGCAGCCCCCGGGGACTAGCGCACGAGCAGTACTTC TRBV5-1 NA TRBJ2-7 14 TRBD2
CASSLYPGSRGEQYF TGTGCCAGCAGTTTATATCCGGGGAGCCGGGGGGAGCAGTACTTC TRBV27 few TRBJ2-7 15 NA
CATPRTGTYEQYF TGTGCCACTCCGCGGACAGGGACCTACGAGCAGTACTTC TRBV15 few TRBJ2-7 13 TRBD1
CAISATGRGAFF TGTGCCATCAGTGCGACAGGGAGAGGAGCTTTCTTT TRBV10-3 few TRBJ1-1 12 TRBD1
CASSLELAGGHLSYEQYF TGCGCCAGCAGCTTAGAACTAGCGGGAGGCCACCTATCCTACGAGCAGTACTTC TRBV5-1 many TRBJ2-7 18 TRBD2
CASSPGTSGLGEQFF TGTGCCAGCAGCCCCGGGACTAGCGGGTTGGGTGAGCAGTTCTTC TRBV6-4 few TRBJ2-1 15 TRBD2
CASSLSTGSTDTQYF TGTGCCAGCAGTTTATCTACGGGAAGCACAGATACGCAGTATTTT TRBV12-3/TRBV12-4 few TRBJ2-3 15 NA